The 28 T cell receptor beta chains below all came from one sample that was sequenced in a study of blood T cells in healthy people across ages. Alongside a J-beta primer mix, a sample-barcoded 5' primer served in a second PCR lasting roughly 6 to 11 cycles. From the 5' RACE reads, TCRdb called clonotypes with MiXCR, one entry per CDR3 protein. The data hold 650,000 to 700,000 distinct CDR3 sequences, with approximately 29% observed a single time. Input material: blood. The receptors here all came from a woman older than 75 in good health.

In this sample, this clonotype turned up many times. The chain is built from TRBV5-1 and TRBJ1-1; D unclear. The germline gives CDR1 SGHRS, CDR2 YFSETQ. CDR3 length: 16 residues. Trimming took 2 bases from V and 4 from J, leaving 18 bases between them. CDR3 sequence: CASSFRWSGPGTEAFF. For the CDR3, the DNA is TGCGCCAGCAGCTTTAGATGGTCGGGCCCTGGCACTGAAGCTTTCTTT.

This clonotype appeared a few times. This clone may be a read error of a much larger clone one base away. The chain couples TRBV12-3 or TRBV12-4 to TRBJ2-1; 10 positions match TRBD2. TRBJ2-7 matches the DNA end more closely, so the J call is doubtful. This CDR3 has 15 amino acids. CDR3 DNA: TGTGCCAGCAGCATCGGACTAGCGGTTTACAATGAGCAGTACTTC. Protein product: CASSIGLAVYNEQYF.

On this clonotype itself: This may be a read error: a much more frequent sequence differs by one nucleotide. The CDR3 DNA sequence: TGTGCCACCAGCAGAGCCCAGCCGGGACAGGAGCAGTACTTC. Amino acids: CATSRAQPGQEQYF. The V and J genes are TRBV15 and TRBJ2-4, with 8 bases that match TRBD1. J gave up 13 bases and V 1 base, and 9 bases lay outside the gene matches. This CDR3 contains 14 residues. CDR1 LNHNV and CDR2 YYDKDF come from the germline V gene (reference sequence).

This clonotype was seen more than once but under ten times. A much larger clone lies a single base off, so this may be a read error. The rearrangement joins TRBV2 to TRBJ2-1; 11 bases fit TRBD2. J gave up 6 bases and V 4 bases, and 5 bases lay outside the gene matches. Germline values: CDR1 SNHLY, CDR2 FYNNEI. This CDR3 spans 15 amino acids. The CDR3 sequence is CASSAGTSGRNEQFF. The CDR3 nucleotides are TGTGCCAGCAGTGCTGGGACTAGCGGTCGCAATGAGCAGTTCTTC.

On this clonotype: This could be a read error, since a much larger clone is one nucleotide away. V and J are TRBV6-1 and TRBJ2-5, with D maybe TRBD2 (5 bases). From germline, CDR1 is MNHNS and CDR2 SASEGT. The length of the CDR3 is 12 residues. V lost 4 bases, J lost 11 bases, and 14 bases lay in between. This chain's CDR3 is CASSALRDEQYF. The DNA of the CDR3 is TGTGCCAGCAGTGCCCTCCGGGATGAGCAGTACTTC.

There are many counts of this clonotype. The V gene is TRBV25-1, the J gene TRBJ2-1, with TRBD2 matching 8 bases. Per the germline V gene, CDR1 is MGHDK and CDR2 is SYGVNS. This CDR3 contains 15 residues. V was clipped by 6 bases and J by 8 bases; unmatched bases: 12. Here the CDR3 reads CASSPQRGPRDEQFF. The CDR3 DNA sequence: TGTGCCAGCAGCCCCCAGCGGGGGCCCCGGGATGAGCAGTTCTTC.

Many counts were recorded for this clonotype. V usage is TRBV10-3 and J usage is TRBJ2-1, with 9 nucleotides matching TRBD1. The CDR3 runs 13 residues. Unmatched junction bases numbered 5, after V lost 6 bases and J lost 8 bases. CDR1 ENHRY and CDR2 SYGVKD come from the germline V gene. The CDR3 sequence: CAISRDRAYEQFF. The CDR3 nucleotides are TGTGCCATCAGCCGGGACAGGGCGTATGAGCAGTTCTTC.

This clonotype has just a few counts. This chain uses TRBV11-2 with TRBJ2-3; D unresolved. The CDR3 has 13 amino acids. Germline V CDR1 and CDR2: SGHAT, FQNNGV. V was pared by 0 bases and J by 8 bases, with 9 bases between. CDR3 nucleotide sequence: TGTGCCAGCAGCTTAGAATCTGGGCCTACGCAGTATTTT. Translated: CASSLESGPTQYF.

As to this clonotype: This clone may be a read error of a much larger clone one base away. The DNA of the CDR3 is TGTGCCAGCAGCTTACGGACTAACGTCGACAATGAGCAGTTCTTC. This sequence encodes CASSLRTNVDNEQFF. V is TRBV11-3 and J is TRBJ2-1, with D possibly matching TRBD2 (6 bases). Trimming took off 2 bases at V and 5 bases at J, with 13 bases between the two ends. Germline assignment: CDR1 SGHNT and CDR2 YENEEA. This CDR3 is 15 amino acids long.

The chain employs TRBV7-2 and TRBJ2-3; unclear D gene. CDR1 and CDR2 (germline): SGHTA, FQGNSA. Deletions cut 2 bases from V and 4 bases from J, with 13 bases between. This CDR3 contains 15 residues. DNA for the CDR3: TGTGCCAGCAGCTTATGGTATAGGGCCCCAGATACGCAGTATTTT. Its translation: CASSLWYRAPDTQYF.

V gene TRBV28 combines with J gene TRBJ2-7, with D possibly being TRBD1 (5 bases). The ends were cut back, 7 bases at V and 4 bases at J, with 20 bases in the middle. Germline lookup yields CDR1 MDHEN and CDR2 SYDVKM. The CDR3 is 15 residues long. CDR3 in amino acids: CASKKGRQIPYEQYF. The CDR3 DNA follows: TGTGCCAGCAAGAAGGGGCGGCAGATCCCTTACGAGCAGTACTTC.

This clonotype has at least ten counts. V and J are TRBV5-1 and TRBJ2-3; weak D call: TRBD1 (5 bases). Germline-derived CDR1 and CDR2 are SGHRS and YFSETQ. The CDR3 loop spans 16 amino acids. The V gene lost 4 bases and the J gene lost 0 bases, with 15 bases spanning the gap. In DNA form, the CDR3 reads TGCGCCAGCAGCCCCCCCCGCCAGGGAAGCACAGATACGCAGTATTTT. Translating it yields CASSPPRQGSTDTQYF.

The chain carries TRBV3-1 and TRBJ1-5; D is ambiguous. The CDR3 is made up of 12 amino acids. V was shortened by 1 base and J by 9 bases, with 7 bases between the two germline ends. From germline, CDR1 is LGHDT and CDR2 YNNKEL (reference sequence). CDR3 region: CASSQGSGPQHF. The CDR3 DNA reads as TGTGCCAGCAGCCAAGGGTCTGGGCCCCAGCATTTT.

Concerning this clonotype: Since a much larger clone is just one base distant, this may be a read error. The V call is TRBV5-1, the J call TRBJ2-6, with a weak D call TRBD1 (6 bases). Germline values: CDR1 SGHRS, CDR2 YFSETQ. V lost 3 bases and J lost 9, with 13 bases in between. CDR3 length: 14 residues. The CDR3 DNA reads TGCGCCAGCAGCTGGGTACAGGGCGTCAACGTCCTGACTTTC. This translates into CASSWVQGVNVLTF. The entire variable domain, with the rest obtained from reference TRBV5-1 and TRBJ2-6, is as follows: KAGVTQTPRYLIKTRGQQVTLSCSPISGHRSVSWYQQTPGQGLQFLFEYFSETQRNKGNFPGRFSGRQFSNSRSEMNVSTLELGDSALYLCASSWVQGVNVLTFGAGSRLTVL.

This clonotype was seen many times. The chain carries TRBV10-3 and TRBJ2-1; 8 bases match TRBD1. V shed 5 bases and J 2 bases; nucleotides not matched to a gene: 5. Germline V gene lookup returns CDR1 ENHRY and CDR2 SYGVKD. The CDR3 spans 15 residues. CDR3 DNA sequence: TGTGCCATCAGTCCGGGACAGGACACCTACAATGAGCAGTTCTTC. Its translation: CAISPGQDTYNEQFF.

Comments on this clonotype: A clone one base away is much larger, so this may be a read error. The chain carries TRBV5-1 and TRBJ2-5; the D gene could be TRBD1 or TRBD2 (5 bases each). This CDR3 is 14 amino acids long. Germline CDR1 reads SGHRS; CDR2 reads YFSETQ. The CDR3: CASSSPLGEETRYF. The CDR3 nucleotides read TGCGCCAGCAGCTCACCACTGGGGGAAGAGACCCGGTACTTC.

This clonotype was seen ten or more times. This chain connects TRBV27 to TRBJ2-1; a weak D match, TRBD2 (6 bases). V dropped 5 bases and J dropped 8 bases, with 13 bases sitting between them. Germline CDR1 MNHEY, CDR2 SMNVEV (reference sequence). CDR3 size: 13 residues. The CDR3 protein is CASSLRLVDEQFF. CDR3 sequence (DNA): TGTGCCAGCAGTCTTCGACTAGTCGATGAGCAGTTCTTC.

Comments on this clonotype: This may stem from a read error, because a much larger clone lies one nucleotide away. The rearrangement uses TRBV11-2 and TRBJ2-1; TRBD1 is a possible D gene (6 bases). Germline CDR1 and CDR2: SGHAT and FQNNGV. The CDR3 runs 15 residues. The CDR3: CAGSPTGFGYNEQFF. CDR3 coding DNA: TGTGCCGGCAGCCCAACAGGGTTTGGATACAATGAGCAGTTCTTC.

This clonotype was recorded a few times. This chain uses TRBV3-1 with TRBJ1-1, with 7 positions matching TRBD1. From germline, CDR1 is LGHDT and CDR2 YNNKEL (reference sequence). Trimming cost V 4 bases and J 9 bases; bases outside gene matches: 8. CDR3 length equals 13 residues. The CDR3 sequence is CASSPEGQSKAFF. DNA for the CDR3: TGTGCCAGCAGCCCGGAGGGACAGTCAAAAGCTTTCTTT.

The chain links TRBV5-1 to TRBJ2-4; D is possibly TRBD1 or TRBD2 (5 bases each). Trimming removed 8 bases from V and 8 bases from J, with 14 bases in between. The germline CDR1 and CDR2 sequences are SGHRS and YFSETQ. CDR3 length: 12 amino acids. In nucleotides, the CDR3 is TGCGCCAGTCGGGGAGAGGGGTACATTCAGTACTTC. Translation: CASRGEGYIQYF. Variable domain in full (rest from reference TRBV5-1 and TRBJ2-4): KAGVTQTPRYLIKTRGQQVTLSCSPISGHRSVSWYQQTPGQGLQFLFEYFSETQRNKGNFPGRFSGRQFSNSRSEMNVSTLELGDSALYLCASRGEGYIQYFGAGTRLSVL.

The chain links TRBV5-1 to TRBJ2-1; TRBD1 matches at 8 bases. Per the germline V gene, CDR1 is SGHRS and CDR2 is YFSETQ. Losses at the gene ends were 1 base for V and 3 bases for J; bases not matched to a gene: 3. The CDR3 contains 15 residues. The CDR3 spells CASSLFGQGYNEQFF. The DNA of the CDR3 is TGCGCCAGCAGCTTGTTTGGACAGGGCTACAATGAGCAGTTCTTC.

This clonotype was seen at least ten times. This chain joins TRBV12-3 or TRBV12-4 and TRBJ2-1; 8 nucleotides line up with TRBD2. The CDR3 loop spans 16 amino acids. The junction had 12 bases not matched to a gene; V was cut back by 6 bases and J by 5 bases. CDR3 DNA sequence: TGTGCCAGCAGCCCTTATTTGGCGGGGGGAAACAATGAGCAGTTCTTC. Its protein product is CASSPYLAGGNNEQFF.

This clonotype has more than one count but fewer than ten. The V call is TRBV30, the J call TRBJ1-2; 9 nucleotides align to TRBD1. Looked up from germline, CDR1 is GTSNPN and CDR2 is SVGIG (reference sequence). This CDR3 has 12 amino acids. This CDR3 reads CARDRANYGYTF. In DNA form, the CDR3 reads TGTGCTAGGGACAGGGCTAACTATGGCTACACCTTC.

This clonotype appeared once. The gene calls are TRBV14 and TRBJ2-4; the D gene is possibly TRBD2 (5 bases). V lost 0 bases and J lost 0, with 12 bases in between. This CDR3 spans 17 amino acids. Germline V gene data show CDR1 as SGHDN and CDR2 as FVKESK. The CDR3 DNA reads as TGTGCCAGCAGCCAAGAAAACGGGAACGTAGCCAAAAACATTCAGTACTTC. Translation gives CASSQENGNVAKNIQYF.

The chain links TRBV7-2 to TRBJ1-1, with D unresolved. Between the trimmed V and J ends, which lost 5 bases and 3 bases, there was a span of 7 bases. Germline V gives CDR1 SGHTA, CDR2 FQGNSA. CDR3 length equals 12 residues. The CDR3 spells CASSAYHTEAFF. CDR3 nucleotides: TGTGCCAGCAGCGCCTATCACACTGAAGCTTTCTTT.

This clonotype was detected ten times or more. The genes are TRBV7-2 and TRBJ2-7, with TRBD2 as a possible D gene (5 bases). Trimming shortened V by 1 base and J by 5 bases, and 15 bases separated the two germline ends. The CDR3 is 15 amino acids. Looked up from germline, CDR1 is SGHTA and CDR2 is FQGNSA. The CDR3 DNA reads as TGTGCCAGCAGCTTAGATTTAGGGAGCAGGAACGAGCAGTACTTC. Translating gives CASSLDLGSRNEQYF.

As concerns this clonotype: The junction shows a germline mismatch at one end, possibly a read error. This chain links TRBV27 with TRBJ1-5, with 9 bases matching TRBD1. The germline V gene encodes CDR1 MNHEY and CDR2 SMNVEV (reference sequence). The CDR3 sequence is 17 residues long. The CDR3 coding sequence is TGTGCCAGCAGTTTTGTGACAGGGGGACGTAGCAATCGGCCCCAGCATTTT. It specifies CASSFVTGGRSNRPQHF.

This chain uses TRBV27 with TRBJ2-1; D is unresolved. The germline V gene encodes CDR1 MNHEY and CDR2 SMNVEV (reference sequence). The CDR3 spans 13 residues. The V gene lost 1 base and the J gene lost 4 bases, with 5 bases spanning the gap. CDR3 coding DNA: TGTGCCAGCAGTTTATACAGTTACAATGAGCAGTTCTTC. Translated, it gives CASSLYSYNEQFF.